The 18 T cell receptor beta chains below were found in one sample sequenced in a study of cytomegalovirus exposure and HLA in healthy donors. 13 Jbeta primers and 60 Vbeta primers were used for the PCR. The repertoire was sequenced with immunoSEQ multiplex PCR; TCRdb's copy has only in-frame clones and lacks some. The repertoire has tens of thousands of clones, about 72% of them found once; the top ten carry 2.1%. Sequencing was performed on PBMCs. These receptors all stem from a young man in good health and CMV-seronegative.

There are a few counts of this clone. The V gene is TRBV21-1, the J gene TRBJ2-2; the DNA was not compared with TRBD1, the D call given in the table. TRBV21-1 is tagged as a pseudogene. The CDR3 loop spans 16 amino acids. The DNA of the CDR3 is TGTGCCAGCACTCTAGACAGGGGGCGCATCACCGGGGAGCTGTTTTTT. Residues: CASTLDRGRITGELFF.

The CDR3 DNA reads TGTGCCAGCAGCCGGACGGGACAGGGAATAGATACGCAGTATTTT. Amino acids: CASSRTGQGIDTQYF. The V call is TRBV5-6, the J call TRBJ2-3, with TRBD1 matching over 9 bases. Germline CDR1 and CDR2: SGHDT and YYEEEE. Trimming cost V 4 bases and J 5 bases; bases outside gene matches: 8. This CDR3 spans 15 amino acids.

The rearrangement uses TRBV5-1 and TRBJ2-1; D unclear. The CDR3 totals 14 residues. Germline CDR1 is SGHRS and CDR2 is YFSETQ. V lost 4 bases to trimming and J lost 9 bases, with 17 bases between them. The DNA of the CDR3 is TGCGCCAGCAGCCTAAATTTCCCGTCGGGTGAGCAGTTCTTC. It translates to CASSLNFPSGEQFF.

The CDR3 here is CASKTSNTEAFF. The DNA for the CDR3 is TGTGCCAGTAAGACTTCGAACACTGAAGCTTTCTTT. The chain is built from TRBV2 and TRBJ1-1; D remains ambiguous. The length of the CDR3 is 12 residues. Trimming stripped 9 bases from V and 1 base from J, with 9 bases between. CDR1 is SNHLY and CDR2 is FYNNEI in the germline V gene. The complete variable domain, with remaining parts taken from reference TRBV2 and TRBJ1-1, reads EPEVTQTPSHQVTQMGQEVILRCVPISNHLYFYWYRQILGQKVEFLVSFYNNEISEKSEIFDDQFSVERPDGSNFTLKIRSTKLEDSAMYFCASKTSNTEAFFGQGTRLTVV.

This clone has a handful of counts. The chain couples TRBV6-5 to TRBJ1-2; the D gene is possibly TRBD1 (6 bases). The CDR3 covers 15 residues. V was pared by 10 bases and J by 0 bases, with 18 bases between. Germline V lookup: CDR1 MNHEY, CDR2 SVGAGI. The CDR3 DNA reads TGTGCCACCTCACAGGGATCCTTCGCTAACTATGGCTACACCTTC. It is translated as CATSQGSFANYGYTF.

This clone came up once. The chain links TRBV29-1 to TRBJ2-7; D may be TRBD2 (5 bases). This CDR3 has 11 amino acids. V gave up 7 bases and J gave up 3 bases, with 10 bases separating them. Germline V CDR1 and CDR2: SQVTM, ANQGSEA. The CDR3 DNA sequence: TGCAGCGCAGCCCGGGACTACGAGCAGTACTTC. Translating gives CSAARDYEQYF.

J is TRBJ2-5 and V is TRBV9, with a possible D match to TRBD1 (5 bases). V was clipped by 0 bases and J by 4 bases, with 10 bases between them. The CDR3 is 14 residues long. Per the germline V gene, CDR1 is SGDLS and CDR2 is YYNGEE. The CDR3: CASSVEGVTETQYF. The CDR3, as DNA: TGTGCCAGCAGCGTAGAAGGGGTAACAGAGACCCAGTACTTC.

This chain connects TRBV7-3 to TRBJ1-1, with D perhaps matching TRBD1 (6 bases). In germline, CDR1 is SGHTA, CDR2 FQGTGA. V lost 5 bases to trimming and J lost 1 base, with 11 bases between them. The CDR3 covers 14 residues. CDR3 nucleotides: TGTGCCAGCAGCCCAGGGGCAGGGAACACTGAAGCTTTCTTT. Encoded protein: CASSPGAGNTEAFF. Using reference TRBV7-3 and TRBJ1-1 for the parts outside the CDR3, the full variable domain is GAGVSQTPSNKVTEKGKYVELRCDPISGHTALYWYRQSLGQGPEFLIYFQGTGAADDSGLPNDRFFAVRPEGSVSTLKIQRTERGDSAVYLCASSPGAGNTEAFFGQGTRLTVV.

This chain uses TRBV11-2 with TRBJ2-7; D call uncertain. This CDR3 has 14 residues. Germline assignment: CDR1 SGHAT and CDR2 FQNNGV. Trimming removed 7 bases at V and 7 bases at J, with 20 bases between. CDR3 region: CASNPGLNFGEQYF. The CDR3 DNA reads TGTGCCAGCAACCCGGGTCTTAATTTTGGGGAGCAGTACTTC.

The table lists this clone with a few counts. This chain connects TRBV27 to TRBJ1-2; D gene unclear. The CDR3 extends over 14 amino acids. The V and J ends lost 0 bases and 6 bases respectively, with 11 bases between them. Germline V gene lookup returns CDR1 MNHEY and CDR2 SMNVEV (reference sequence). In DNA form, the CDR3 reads TGTGCCAGCAGTTTATCTGGCCGTATGAATGGCTACACCTTC. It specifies CASSLSGRMNGYTF.

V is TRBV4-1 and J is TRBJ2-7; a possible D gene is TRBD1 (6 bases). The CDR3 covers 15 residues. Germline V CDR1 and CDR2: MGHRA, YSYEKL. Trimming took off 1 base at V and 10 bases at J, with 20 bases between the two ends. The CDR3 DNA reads TGCGCCAGCAGCCAAGTGGGGGCCAGGGGAAGGGGACAGTACTTC. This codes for CASSQVGARGRGQYF.

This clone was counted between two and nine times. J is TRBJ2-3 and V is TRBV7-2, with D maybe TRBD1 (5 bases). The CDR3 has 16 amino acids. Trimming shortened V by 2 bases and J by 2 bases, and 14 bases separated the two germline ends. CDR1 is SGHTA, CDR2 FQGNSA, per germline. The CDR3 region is CASSLIGVAHTDTQYF. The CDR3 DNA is TGTGCCAGCAGCTTAATAGGGGTGGCCCACACAGATACGCAGTATTTT.

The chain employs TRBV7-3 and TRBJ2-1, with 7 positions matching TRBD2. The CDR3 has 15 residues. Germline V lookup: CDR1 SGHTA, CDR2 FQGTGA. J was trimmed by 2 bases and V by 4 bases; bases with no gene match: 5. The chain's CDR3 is CASSSAGTPYNEQFF. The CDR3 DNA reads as TGTGCCAGCAGCTCAGCGGGAACGCCCTACAATGAGCAGTTCTTC.

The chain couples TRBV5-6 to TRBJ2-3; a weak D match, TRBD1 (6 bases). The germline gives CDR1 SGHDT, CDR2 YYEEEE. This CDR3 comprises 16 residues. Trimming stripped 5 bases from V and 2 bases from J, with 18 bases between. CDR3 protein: CASSLLGAGATDTQYF. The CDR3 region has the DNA TGTGCCAGCAGTTTGTTGGGTGCAGGGGCCACAGATACGCAGTATTTT.

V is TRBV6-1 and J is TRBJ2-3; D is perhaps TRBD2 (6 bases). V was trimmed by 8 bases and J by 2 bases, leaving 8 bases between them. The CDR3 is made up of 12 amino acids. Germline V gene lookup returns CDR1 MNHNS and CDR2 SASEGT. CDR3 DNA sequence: TGTGCCAGCCGGGAGATCACAGATACGCAGTATTTT. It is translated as CASREITDTQYF.

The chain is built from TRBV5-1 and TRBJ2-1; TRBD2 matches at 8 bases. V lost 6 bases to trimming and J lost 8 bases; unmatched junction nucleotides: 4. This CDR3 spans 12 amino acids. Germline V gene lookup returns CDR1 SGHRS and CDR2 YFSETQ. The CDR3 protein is CASNRGGDEQFF. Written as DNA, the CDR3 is TGCGCCAGCAACCGGGGGGGAGATGAGCAGTTCTTC. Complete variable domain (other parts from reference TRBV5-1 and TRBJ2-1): KAGVTQTPRYLIKTRGQQVTLSCSPISGHRSVSWYQQTPGQGLQFLFEYFSETQRNKGNFPGRFSGRQFSNSRSEMNVSTLELGDSALYLCASNRGGDEQFFGPGTRLTVL.

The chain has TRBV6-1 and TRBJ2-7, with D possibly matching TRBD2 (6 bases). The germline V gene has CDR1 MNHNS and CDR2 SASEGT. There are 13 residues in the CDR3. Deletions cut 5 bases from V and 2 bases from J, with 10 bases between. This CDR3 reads CASSSRTTYEQYF. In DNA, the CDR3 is TGTGCCAGCAGTTCCAGGACTACCTACGAGCAGTACTTC.

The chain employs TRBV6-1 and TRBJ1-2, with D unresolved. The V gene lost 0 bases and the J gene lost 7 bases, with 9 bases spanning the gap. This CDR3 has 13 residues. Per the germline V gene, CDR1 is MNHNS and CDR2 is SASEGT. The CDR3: CASSEALGSGYTF. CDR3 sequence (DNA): TGTGCCAGCAGTGAAGCGCTCGGGAGTGGCTACACCTTC.